The clone carrying this T cell receptor (beta chain) appeared many times. The antigen remains undetermined. This sample is part of a study of early T cells in non-severe SARS-CoV-2 infection. Overall study results and limits: Missing private and CD4 specificities, VDJdb matching favored anti-spike CD8 responses.

Between the trimmed V and J ends, which lost 5 bases and 7 bases, there was a span of 14 bases. This CDR3 is built from 13 residues. CDR1 is MGHDK and CDR2 is SYGVNS in the germline V gene. Unique molecular identifiers tagged individual cDNA molecules. TCRdb used MiXCR to reprocess the 5' RACE reads, holding one entry per CDR3 protein. Of tens of thousands of distinct CDR3 sequences in the sample, roughly a tenth were seen once. This TCR came from an adult who was a healthcare worker with PCR-confirmed SARS-CoV-2 infection or an uninfected control (not recorded which). This specimen was whole blood, taken at baseline. The rearrangement uses TRBV25-1 and TRBJ1-2, with D unclear. CDR3 sequence: CASSLYREGGYTF. CDR3 sequence (DNA): TGTGCCAGCAGTCTTTACAGAGAAGGTGGCTACACCTTC.